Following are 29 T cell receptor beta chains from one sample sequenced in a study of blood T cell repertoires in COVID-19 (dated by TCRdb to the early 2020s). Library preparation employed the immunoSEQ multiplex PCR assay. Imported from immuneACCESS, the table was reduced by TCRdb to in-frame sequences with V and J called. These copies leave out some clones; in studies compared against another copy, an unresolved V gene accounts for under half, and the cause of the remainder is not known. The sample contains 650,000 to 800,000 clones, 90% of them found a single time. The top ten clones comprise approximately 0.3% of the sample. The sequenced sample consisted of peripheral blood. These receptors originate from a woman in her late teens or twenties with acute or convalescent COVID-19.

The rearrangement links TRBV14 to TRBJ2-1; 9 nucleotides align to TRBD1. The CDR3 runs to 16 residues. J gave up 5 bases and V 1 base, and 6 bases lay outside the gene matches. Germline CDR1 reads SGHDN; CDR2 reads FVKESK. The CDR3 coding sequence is TGTGCCAGCAGCCAAGGGCGGGGACAGGGACACAATGAGCAGTTCTTC. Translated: CASSQGRGQGHNEQFF.

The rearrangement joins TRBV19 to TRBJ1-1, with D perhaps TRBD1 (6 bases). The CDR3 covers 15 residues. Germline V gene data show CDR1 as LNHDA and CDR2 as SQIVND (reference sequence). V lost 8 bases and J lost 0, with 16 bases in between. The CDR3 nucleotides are TGTGCCAGTCGCAACGGACAGATCATGAACACTGAAGCTTTCTTT. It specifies CASRNGQIMNTEAFF. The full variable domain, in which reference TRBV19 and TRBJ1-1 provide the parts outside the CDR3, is DGGITQSPKYLFRKEGQNVTLSCEQNLNHDAMYWYRQDPGQGLRLIYYSQIVNDFQKGDIAEGYSVSREKKESFPLTVTSAQKNPTAFYLCASRNGQIMNTEAFFGQGTRLTVV.

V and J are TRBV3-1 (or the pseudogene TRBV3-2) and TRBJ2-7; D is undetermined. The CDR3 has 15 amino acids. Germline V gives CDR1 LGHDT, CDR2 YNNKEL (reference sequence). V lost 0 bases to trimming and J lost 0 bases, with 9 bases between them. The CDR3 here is CASSQDALDSYEQYF. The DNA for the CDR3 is TGTGCCAGCAGCCAAGATGCACTTGACTCCTACGAGCAGTACTTC.

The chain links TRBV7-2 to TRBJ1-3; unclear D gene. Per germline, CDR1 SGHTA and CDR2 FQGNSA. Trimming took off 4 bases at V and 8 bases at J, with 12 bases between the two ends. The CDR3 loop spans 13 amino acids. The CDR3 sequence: CASSSQSPDTIYF. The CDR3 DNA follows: TGTGCCAGCAGCTCCCAAAGTCCGGACACCATATATTTT.

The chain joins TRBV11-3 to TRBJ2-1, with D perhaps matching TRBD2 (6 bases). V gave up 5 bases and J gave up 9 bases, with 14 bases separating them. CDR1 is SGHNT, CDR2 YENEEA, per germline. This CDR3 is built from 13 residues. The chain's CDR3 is CASSRRGIGEQFF. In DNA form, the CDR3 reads TGTGCCAGCAGCCGCCGGGGGATAGGTGAGCAGTTCTTC.

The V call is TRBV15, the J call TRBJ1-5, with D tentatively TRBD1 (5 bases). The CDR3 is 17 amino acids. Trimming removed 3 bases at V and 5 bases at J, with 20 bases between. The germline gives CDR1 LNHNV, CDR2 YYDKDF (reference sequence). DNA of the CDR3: TGTGCCACCAGCAGCAAAAAGGACAACCTACGGGATCAGCCCCAGCATTTT. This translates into CATSSKKDNLRDQPQHF.

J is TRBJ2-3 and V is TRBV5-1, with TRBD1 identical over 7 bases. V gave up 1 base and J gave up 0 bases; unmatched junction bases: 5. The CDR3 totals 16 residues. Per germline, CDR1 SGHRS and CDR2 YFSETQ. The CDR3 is CASSLSAGGSTDTQYF. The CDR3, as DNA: TGCGCCAGCAGCTTGTCGGCAGGGGGTAGCACAGATACGCAGTATTTT.

CDR3 protein: CASSILGRDGYTF. The CDR3 coding sequence is TGTGCCAGTAGTATTTTGGGGAGGGACGGCTACACCTTC. The gene calls are TRBV19 and TRBJ1-2; D perhaps matches TRBD1 (5 bases). The CDR3 runs to 13 residues. CDR1 is LNHDA, CDR2 SQIVND, per germline (reference sequence). The V end was cut by 3 bases, the J end by 8 bases, with 13 bases between. Based on the CDR3 plus reference TRBV19 and TRBJ1-2, the full variable domain is DGGITQSPKYLFRKEGQNVTLSCEQNLNHDAMYWYRQDPGQGLRLIYYSQIVNDFQKGDIAEGYSVSREKKESFPLTVTSAQKNPTAFYLCASSILGRDGYTFGSGTRLTVV.

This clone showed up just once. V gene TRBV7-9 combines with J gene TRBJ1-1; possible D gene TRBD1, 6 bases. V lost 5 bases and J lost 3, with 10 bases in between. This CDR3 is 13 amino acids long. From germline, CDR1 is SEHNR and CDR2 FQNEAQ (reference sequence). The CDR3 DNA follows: TGTGCCAGCAGCCTATACAGGGACACTGAAGCTTTCTTT. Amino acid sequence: CASSLYRDTEAFF. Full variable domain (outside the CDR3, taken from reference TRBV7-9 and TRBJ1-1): DTGVSQNPRHKITKRGQNVTFRCDPISEHNRLYWYRQTLGQGPEFLTYFQNEAQLEKSRLLSDRFSAERPKGSFSTLEIQRTEQGDSAMYLCASSLYRDTEAFFGQGTRLTVV.

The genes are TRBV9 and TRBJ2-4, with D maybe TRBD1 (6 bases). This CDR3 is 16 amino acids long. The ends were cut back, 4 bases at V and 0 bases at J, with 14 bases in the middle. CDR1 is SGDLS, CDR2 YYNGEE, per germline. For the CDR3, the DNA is TGTGCCAGCAGCATCTCAGGGGAGTTAGCCAAAAACATTCAGTACTTC. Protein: CASSISGELAKNIQYF.

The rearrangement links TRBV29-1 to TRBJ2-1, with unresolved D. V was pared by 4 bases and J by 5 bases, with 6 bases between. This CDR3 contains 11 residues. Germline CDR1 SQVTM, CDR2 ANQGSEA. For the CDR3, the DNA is TGCAGCGTTGTCCCAGACAATGAGCAGTTCTTC. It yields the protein CSVVPDNEQFF.

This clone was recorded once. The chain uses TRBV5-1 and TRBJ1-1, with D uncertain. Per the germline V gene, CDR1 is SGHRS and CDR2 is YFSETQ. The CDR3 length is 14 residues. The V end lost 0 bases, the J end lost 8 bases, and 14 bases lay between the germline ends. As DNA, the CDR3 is TGCGCCAGCAGCTTGGATCGGGGAAGGAGCGAAGCTTTCTTT. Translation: CASSLDRGRSEAFF.

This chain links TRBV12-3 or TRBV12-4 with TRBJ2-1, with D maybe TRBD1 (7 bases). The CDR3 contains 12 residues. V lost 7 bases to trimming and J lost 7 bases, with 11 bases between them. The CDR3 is CASTQGGNEQFF. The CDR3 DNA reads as TGTGCCAGCACGCAGGGGGGTAATGAGCAGTTCTTC.

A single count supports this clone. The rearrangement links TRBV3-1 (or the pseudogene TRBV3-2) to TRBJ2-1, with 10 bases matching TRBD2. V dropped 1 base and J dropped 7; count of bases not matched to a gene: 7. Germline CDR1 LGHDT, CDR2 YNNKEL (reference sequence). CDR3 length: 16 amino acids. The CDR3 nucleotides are TGTGCCAGCAGCCAAGCCGGCCTAGCGGGGGCTAATGAGCAGTTCTTC. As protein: CASSQAGLAGANEQFF.

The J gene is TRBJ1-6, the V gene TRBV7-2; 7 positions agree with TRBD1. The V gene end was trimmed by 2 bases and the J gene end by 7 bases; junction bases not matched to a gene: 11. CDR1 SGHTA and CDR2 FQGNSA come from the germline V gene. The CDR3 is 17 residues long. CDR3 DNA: TGTGCCAGCAGCTTAAGGCAGGGGGACCGGTGGAATTCACCCCTCCACTTT. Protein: CASSLRQGDRWNSPLHF.

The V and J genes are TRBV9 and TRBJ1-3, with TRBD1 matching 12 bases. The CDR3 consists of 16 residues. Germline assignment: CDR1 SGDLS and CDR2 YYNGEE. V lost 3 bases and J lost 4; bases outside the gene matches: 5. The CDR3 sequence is CASSAGDRGLGNTIYF. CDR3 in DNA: TGTGCCAGCAGCGCTGGGGACAGGGGGCTAGGAAACACCATATATTTT.

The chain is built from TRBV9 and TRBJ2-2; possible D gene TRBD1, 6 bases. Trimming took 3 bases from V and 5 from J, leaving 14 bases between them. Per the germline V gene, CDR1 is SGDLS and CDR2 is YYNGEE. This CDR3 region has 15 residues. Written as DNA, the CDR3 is TGTGCCAGCAGCGCACAGGGTAGGGGAACCGGGGAGCTGTTTTTT. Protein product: CASSAQGRGTGELFF.

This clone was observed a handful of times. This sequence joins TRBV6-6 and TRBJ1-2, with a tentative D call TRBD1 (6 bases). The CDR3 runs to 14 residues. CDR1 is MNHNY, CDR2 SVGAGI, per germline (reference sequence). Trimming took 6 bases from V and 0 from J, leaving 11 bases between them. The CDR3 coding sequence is TGTGCCAGCAGCACAGGGAGCGCTAACTATGGCTACACCTTC. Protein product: CASSTGSANYGYTF.

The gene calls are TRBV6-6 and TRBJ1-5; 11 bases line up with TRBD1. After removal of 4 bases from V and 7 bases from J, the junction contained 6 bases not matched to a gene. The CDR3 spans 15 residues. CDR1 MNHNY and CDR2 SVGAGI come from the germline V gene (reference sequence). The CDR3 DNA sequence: TGTGCCAGCAGTTCCCCAGGGACAGGGGGGCAGCCCCAGCATTTT. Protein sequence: CASSSPGTGGQPQHF.

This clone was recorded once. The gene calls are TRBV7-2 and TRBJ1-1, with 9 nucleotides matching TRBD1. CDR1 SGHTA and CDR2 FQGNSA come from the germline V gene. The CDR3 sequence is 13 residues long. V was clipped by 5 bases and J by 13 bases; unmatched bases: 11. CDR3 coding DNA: TGTGCCAGCAGCGCGGGTCGGGACAGGGTAGGTTTCTTT. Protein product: CASSAGRDRVGFF.

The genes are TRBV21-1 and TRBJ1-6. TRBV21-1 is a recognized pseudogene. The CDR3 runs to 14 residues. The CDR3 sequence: CASSERERDSPLHF. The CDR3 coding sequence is TGTGCCAGCAGCGAAAGGGAGCGGGATTCACCCCTCCACTTT.

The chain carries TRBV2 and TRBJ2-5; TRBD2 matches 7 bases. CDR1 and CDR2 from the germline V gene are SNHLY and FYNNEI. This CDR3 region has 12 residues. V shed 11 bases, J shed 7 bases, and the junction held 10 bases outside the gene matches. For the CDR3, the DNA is TGTGCCGGCGGGGGACCAGCAGGGACCCAGTACTTC. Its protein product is CAGGGPAGTQYF.

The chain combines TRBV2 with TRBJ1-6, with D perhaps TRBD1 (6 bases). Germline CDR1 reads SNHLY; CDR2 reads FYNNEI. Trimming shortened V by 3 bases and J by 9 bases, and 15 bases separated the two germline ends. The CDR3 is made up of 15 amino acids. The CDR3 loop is CASSEDRGAISPLHF. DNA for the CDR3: TGTGCCAGCAGTGAGGACCGGGGGGCCATTTCACCCCTCCACTTT.

The CDR3 nucleotides are TGTGCCAGCAGCCAGCGGGTCGGGAGCGAGACCCAGTACTTC. It specifies CASSQRVGSETQYF. This chain links TRBV3-1 (or the pseudogene TRBV3-2) with TRBJ2-5; a possible D gene is TRBD2 (6 bases). This CDR3 has 14 amino acids. Germline CDR1 and CDR2: LGHDT and YNNKEL (reference sequence). V gave up 3 bases and J gave up 5 bases, with 13 bases separating them.

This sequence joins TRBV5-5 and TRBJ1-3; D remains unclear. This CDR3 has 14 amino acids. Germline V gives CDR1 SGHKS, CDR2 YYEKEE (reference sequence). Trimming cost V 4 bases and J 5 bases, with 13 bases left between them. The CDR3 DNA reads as TGTGCCAGCAGCGTGGCGGTCTTGAGAAACACCATATATTTT. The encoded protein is CASSVAVLRNTIYF.

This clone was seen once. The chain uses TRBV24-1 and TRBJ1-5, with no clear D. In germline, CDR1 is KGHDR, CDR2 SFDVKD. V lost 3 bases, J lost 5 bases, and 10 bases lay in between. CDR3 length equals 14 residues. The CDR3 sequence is CATSDLSRDQPQHF. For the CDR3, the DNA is TGTGCCACCAGTGATCTCTCCCGGGATCAGCCCCAGCATTTT.

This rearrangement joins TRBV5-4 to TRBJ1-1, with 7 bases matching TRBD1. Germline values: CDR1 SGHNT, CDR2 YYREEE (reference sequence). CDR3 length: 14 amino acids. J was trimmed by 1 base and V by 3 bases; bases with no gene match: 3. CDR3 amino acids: CASSWGQPNTEAFF. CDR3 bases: TGTGCCAGCAGCTGGGGACAGCCGAACACTGAAGCTTTCTTT.

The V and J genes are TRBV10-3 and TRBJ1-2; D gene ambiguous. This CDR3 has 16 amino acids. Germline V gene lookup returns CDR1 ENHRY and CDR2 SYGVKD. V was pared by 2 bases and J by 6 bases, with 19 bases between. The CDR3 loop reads CAISEKRQVGEDGYTF. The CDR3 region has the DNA TGTGCCATCAGTGAGAAAAGGCAGGTGGGCGAAGATGGCTACACCTTC.

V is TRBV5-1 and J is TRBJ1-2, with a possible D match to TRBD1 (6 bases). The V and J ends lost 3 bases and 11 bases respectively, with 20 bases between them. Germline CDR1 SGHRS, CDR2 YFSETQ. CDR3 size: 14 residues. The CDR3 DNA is TGCGCCAGCAGCTGGACAGCCTACCCATACGGATACACCTTC. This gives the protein CASSWTAYPYGYTF.